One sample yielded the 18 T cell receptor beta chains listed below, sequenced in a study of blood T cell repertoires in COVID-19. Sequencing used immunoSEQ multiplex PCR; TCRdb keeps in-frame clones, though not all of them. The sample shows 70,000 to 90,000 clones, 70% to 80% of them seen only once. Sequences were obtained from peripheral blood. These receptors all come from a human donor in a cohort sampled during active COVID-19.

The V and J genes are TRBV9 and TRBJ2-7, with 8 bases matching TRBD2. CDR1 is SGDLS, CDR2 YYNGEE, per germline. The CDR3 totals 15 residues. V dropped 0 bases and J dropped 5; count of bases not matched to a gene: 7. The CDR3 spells CASSVGTGGPNEQYF. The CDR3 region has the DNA TGTGCCAGCAGCGTAGGCACGGGAGGGCCCAACGAGCAGTACTTC.

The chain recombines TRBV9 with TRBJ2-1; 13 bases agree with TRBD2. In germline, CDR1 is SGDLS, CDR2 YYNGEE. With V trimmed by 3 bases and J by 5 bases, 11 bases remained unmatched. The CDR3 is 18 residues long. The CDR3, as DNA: TGTGCCAGCAGCGCAGGACTAGCGGGAGCTAAAAAAGACAATGAGCAGTTCTTC. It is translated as CASSAGLAGAKKDNEQFF.

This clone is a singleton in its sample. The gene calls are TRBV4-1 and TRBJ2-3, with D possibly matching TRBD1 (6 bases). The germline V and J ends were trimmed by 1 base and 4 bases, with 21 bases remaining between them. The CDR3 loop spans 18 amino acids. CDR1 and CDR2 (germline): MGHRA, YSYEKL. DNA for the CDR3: TGCGCCAGCAGCCAAGTATTCATCGCCAGGGGTTTGGCAGATACGCAGTATTTT. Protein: CASSQVFIARGLADTQYF.

CDR3 loop: CASSQDRGYNEQFF. As DNA, the CDR3 is TGCGCCAGCAGCCAAGATAGGGGGTACAATGAGCAGTTCTTC. The chain combines TRBV4-1 with TRBJ2-1; a possible D gene is TRBD1 (6 bases). The CDR3 has 14 amino acids. The V end was cut by 0 bases, the J end by 4 bases, with 7 bases between. Germline V gives CDR1 MGHRA, CDR2 YSYEKL.

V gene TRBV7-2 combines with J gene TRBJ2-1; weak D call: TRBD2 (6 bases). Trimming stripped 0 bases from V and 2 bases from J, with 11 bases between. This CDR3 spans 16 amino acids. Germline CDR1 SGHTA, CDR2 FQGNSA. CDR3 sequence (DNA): TGTGCCAGCAGCTTAGCGGGGACGGGGGCCTACAATGAGCAGTTCTTC. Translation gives CASSLAGTGAYNEQFF. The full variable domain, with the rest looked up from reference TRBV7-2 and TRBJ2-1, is GAGVSQSPSNKVTEKGKDVELRCDPISGHTALYWYRQSLGQGLEFLIYFQGNSAPDKSGLPSDRFSAERTGGSVSTLTIQRTQQEDSAVYLCASSLAGTGAYNEQFFGPGTRLTVL.

In nucleotides, the CDR3 is TGCGCCAGCACCCCGGACAGGGCGTACAATGAGCAGTTCTTC. The encoded protein is CASTPDRAYNEQFF. This chain uses TRBV5-1 with TRBJ2-1; 8 bases match TRBD1. J was trimmed by 4 bases and V by 6 bases; bases with no gene match: 6. Germline V lookup: CDR1 SGHRS, CDR2 YFSETQ. The CDR3 has 14 residues.

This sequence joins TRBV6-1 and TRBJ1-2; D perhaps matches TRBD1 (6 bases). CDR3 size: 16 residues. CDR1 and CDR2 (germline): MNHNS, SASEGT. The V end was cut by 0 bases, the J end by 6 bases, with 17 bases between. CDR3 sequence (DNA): TGTGCCAGCAGTGAAGCGCGGGGGCCAGGGACCAATGGCTACACCTTC. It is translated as CASSEARGPGTNGYTF.

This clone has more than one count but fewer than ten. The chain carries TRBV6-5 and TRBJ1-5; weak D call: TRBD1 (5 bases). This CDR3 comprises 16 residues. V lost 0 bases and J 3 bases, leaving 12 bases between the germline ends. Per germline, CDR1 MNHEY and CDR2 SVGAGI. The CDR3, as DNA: TGTGCCAGCAGTTACTCAGGCCCACAGGACAATCAGCCCCAGCATTTT. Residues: CASSYSGPQDNQPQHF.

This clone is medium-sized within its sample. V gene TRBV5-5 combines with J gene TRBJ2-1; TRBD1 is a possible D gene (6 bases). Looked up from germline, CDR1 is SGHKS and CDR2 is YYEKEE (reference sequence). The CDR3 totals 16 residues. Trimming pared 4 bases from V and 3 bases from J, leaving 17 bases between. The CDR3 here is CASSPRQAMDYNEQFF. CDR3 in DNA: TGTGCCAGCAGCCCGCGACAGGCCATGGACTACAATGAGCAGTTCTTC.

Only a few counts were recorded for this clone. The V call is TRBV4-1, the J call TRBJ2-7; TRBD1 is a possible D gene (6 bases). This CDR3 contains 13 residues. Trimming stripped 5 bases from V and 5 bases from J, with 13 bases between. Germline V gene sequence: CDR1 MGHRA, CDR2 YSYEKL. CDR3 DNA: TGCGCCAGCAGCTCCATTCACAGGGACGAGCAGTACTTC. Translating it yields CASSSIHRDEQYF.

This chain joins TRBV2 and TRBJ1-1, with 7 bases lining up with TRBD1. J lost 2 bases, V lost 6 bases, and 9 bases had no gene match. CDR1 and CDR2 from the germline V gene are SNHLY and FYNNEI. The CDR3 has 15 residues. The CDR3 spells CASRAQQGSNTEAFF. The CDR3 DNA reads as TGTGCCAGCAGGGCCCAACAGGGGAGTAACACTGAAGCTTTCTTT.

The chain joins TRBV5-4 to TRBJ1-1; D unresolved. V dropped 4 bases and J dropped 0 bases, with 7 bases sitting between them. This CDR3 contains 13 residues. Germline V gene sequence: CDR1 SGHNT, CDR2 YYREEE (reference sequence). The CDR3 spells CASSMDMNTEAFF. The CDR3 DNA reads TGTGCCAGCAGCATGGATATGAACACTGAAGCTTTCTTT.

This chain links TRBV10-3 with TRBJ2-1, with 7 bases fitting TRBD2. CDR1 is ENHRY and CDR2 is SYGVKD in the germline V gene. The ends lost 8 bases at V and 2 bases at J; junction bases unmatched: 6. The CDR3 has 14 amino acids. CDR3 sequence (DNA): TGTGCCATCCAAACTAGCGCTACCTACAATGAGCAGTTCTTC. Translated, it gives CAIQTSATYNEQFF.

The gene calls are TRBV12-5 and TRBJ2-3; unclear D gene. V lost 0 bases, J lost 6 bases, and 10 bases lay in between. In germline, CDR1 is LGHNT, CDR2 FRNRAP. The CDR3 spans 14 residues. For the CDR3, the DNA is TGTGCTAGTGGTTTGGTAGAGGTAGCTGATACGCAGTATTTT. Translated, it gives CASGLVEVADTQYF.

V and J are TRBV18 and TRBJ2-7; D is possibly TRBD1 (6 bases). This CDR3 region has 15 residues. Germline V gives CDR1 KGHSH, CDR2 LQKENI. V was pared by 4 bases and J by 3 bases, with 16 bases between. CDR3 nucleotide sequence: TGTGCCAGCTCACGATCTGCACAGGGTAACTACGAGCAGTACTTC. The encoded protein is CASSRSAQGNYEQYF.

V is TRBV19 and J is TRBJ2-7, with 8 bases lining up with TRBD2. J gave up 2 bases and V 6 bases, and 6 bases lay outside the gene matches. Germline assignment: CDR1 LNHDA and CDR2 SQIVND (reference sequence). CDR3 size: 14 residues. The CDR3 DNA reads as TGTGCCAGTAGAACCCAAGCGGGAGCCTACGAGCAGTACTTC. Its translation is CASRTQAGAYEQYF.

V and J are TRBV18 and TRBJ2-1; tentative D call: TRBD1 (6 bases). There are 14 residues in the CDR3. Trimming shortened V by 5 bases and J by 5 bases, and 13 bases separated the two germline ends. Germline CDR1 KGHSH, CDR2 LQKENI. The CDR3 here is CASSETQGNNEQFF. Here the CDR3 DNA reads TGTGCCAGCTCAGAGACACAGGGAAACAATGAGCAGTTCTTC.

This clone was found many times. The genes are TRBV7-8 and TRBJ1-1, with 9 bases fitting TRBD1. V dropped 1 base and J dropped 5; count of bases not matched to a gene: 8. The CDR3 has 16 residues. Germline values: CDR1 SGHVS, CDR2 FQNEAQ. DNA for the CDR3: TGTGCCAGCAGCTTAGAAAGGACAGGGGTTTTGACTGAAGCTTTCTTT. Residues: CASSLERTGVLTEAFF.